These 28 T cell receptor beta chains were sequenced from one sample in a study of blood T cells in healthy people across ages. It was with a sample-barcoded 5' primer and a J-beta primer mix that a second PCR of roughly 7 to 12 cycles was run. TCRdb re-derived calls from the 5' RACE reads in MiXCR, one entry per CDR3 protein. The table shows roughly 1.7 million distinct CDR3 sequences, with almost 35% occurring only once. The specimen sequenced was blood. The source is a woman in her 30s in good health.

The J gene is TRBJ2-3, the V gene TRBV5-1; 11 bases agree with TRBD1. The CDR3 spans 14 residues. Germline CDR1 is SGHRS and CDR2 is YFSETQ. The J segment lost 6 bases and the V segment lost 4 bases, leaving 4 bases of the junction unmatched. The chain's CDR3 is CASSRGTGGDTQYF. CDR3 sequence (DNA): TGCGCCAGCAGCCGCGGGACAGGGGGGGATACGCAGTATTTT.

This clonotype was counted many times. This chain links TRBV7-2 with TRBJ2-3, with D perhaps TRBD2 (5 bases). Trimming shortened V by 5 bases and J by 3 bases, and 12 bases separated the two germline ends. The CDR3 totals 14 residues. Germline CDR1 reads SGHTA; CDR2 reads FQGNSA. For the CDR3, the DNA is TGTGCCAGCAGCCTCCGTTGGAGGACAGATACGCAGTATTTT. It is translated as CASSLRWRTDTQYF.

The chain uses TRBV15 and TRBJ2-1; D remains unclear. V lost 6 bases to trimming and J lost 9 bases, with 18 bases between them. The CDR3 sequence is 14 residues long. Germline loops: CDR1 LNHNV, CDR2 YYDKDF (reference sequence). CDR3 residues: CATRLGTSFGEQFF. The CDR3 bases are TGTGCCACCAGGCTAGGCACCTCATTCGGTGAGCAGTTCTTC.

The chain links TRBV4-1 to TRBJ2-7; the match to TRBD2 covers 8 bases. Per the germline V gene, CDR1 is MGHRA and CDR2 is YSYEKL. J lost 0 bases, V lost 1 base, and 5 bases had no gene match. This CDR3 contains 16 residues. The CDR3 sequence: CASSQALAGYSYEQYF. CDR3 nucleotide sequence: TGCGCCAGCAGCCAAGCGCTAGCGGGCTACTCCTACGAGCAGTACTTC.

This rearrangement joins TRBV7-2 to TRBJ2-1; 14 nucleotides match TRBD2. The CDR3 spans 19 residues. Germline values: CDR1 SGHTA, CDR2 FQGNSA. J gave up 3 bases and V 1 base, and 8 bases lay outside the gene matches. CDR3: CASSLVVAGLAGVYNEQFF. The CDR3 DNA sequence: TGTGCCAGCAGCTTAGTAGTAGCGGGACTAGCGGGGGTCTACAATGAGCAGTTCTTC.

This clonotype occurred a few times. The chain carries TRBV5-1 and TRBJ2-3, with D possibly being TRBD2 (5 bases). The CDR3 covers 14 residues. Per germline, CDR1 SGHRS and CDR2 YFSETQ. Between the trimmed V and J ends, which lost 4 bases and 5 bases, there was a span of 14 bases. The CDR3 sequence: CASSNSHGEDTQYF. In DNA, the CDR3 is TGCGCCAGCAGCAATTCCCACGGGGAAGATACGCAGTATTTT.

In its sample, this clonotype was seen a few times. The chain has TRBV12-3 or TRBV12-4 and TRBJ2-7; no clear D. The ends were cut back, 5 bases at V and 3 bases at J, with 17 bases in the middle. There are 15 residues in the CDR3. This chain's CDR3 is CASSPLADSYYEQYF. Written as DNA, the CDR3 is TGTGCCAGCAGTCCCCTCGCGGATTCTTACTACGAGCAGTACTTC.

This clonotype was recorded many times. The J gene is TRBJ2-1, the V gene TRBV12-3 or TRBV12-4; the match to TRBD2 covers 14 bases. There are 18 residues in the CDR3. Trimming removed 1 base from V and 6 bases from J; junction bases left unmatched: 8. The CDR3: CASSLVGTSGSSGNEQFF. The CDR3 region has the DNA TGTGCCAGCAGTTTAGTGGGGACTAGCGGGAGCTCGGGCAATGAGCAGTTCTTC.

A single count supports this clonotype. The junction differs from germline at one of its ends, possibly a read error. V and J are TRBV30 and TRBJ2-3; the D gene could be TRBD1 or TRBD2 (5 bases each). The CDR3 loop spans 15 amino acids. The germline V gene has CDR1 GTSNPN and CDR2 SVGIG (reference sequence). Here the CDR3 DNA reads TGTGCCTGGAGTCTCGGGGCCTCGAACGCAGACACGCAGTATTTT. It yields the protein CAWSLGASNADTQYF. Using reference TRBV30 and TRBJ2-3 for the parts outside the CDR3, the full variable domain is SQTIHQWPATLVQPVGSPLSLECTVEGTSNPNLYWYRQAAGRGLQLLFYSVGIGQISSEVPQNLSASRPQDRQFILSSKKLLLSDSGFYLCAWSLGASNADTQYFGPGTRLTVL.

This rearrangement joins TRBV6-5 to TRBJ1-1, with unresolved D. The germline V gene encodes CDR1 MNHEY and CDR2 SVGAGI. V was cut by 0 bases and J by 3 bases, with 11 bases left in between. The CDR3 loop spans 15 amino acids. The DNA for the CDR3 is TGTGCCAGCAGTTACTCGGGCATTGATTACACTGAAGCTTTCTTT. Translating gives CASSYSGIDYTEAFF.

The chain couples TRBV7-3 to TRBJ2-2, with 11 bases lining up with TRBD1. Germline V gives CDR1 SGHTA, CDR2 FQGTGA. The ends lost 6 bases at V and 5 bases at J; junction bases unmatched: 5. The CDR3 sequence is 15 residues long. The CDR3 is CASRTGTGGTGELFF. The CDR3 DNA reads TGTGCCAGCAGGACCGGGACAGGGGGGACCGGGGAGCTGTTTTTT.

DNA of the CDR3: TGTGCCACCGGACAGGGTAATTCACCCCTCCACTTT. The encoded protein is CATGQGNSPLHF. The rearrangement uses TRBV10-3 and TRBJ1-6; 8 bases align to TRBD1. The length of the CDR3 is 12 residues. Germline V CDR1 and CDR2: ENHRY, SYGVKD. The ends lost 10 bases at V and 6 bases at J; junction bases unmatched: 2.

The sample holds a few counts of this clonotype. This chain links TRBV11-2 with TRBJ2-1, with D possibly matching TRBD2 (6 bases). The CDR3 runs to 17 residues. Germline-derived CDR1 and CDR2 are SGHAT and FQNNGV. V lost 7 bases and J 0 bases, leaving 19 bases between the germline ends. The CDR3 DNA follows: TGTGCCAGCACTAGATATAGCGGTATGAGCTCCTACAATGAGCAGTTCTTC. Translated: CASTRYSGMSSYNEQFF.

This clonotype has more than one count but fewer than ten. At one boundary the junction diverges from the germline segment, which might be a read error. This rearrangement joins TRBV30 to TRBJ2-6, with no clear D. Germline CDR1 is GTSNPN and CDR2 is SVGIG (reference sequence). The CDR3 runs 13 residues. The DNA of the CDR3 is TGTGTCTGGAGTGTCGCGGGGGCCAACGTCCTGACTTTC. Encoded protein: CVWSVAGANVLTF. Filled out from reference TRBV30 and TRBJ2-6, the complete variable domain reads SQTIHQWPATLVQPVGSPLSLECTVEGTSNPNLYWYRQAAGRGLQLLFYSVGIGQISSEVPQNLSASRPQDRQFILSSKKLLLSDSGFYLCVWSVAGANVLTFGAGSRLTVL.

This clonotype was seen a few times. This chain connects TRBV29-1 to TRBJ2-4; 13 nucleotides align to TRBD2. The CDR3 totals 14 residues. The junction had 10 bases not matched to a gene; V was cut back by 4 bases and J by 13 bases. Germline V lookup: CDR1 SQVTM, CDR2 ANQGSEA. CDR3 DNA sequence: TGCAGCGTTGCCGGACTAGCGGGAGACTTGCGACAGTACTTC. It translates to CSVAGLAGDLRQYF.

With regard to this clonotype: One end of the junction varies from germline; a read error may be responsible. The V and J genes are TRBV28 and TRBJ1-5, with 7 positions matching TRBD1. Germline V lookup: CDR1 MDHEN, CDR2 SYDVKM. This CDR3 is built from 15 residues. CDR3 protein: CASSSGQLLNQLQHF. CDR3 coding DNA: TGTGCCAGCAGTTCGGGACAGCTCCTCAATCAGCTCCAGCATTTT.

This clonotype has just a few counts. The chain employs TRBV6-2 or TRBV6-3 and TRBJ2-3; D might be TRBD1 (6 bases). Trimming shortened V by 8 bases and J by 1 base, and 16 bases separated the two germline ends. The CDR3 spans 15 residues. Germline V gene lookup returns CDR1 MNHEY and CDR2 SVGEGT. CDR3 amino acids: CASAARPGGTDTQYF. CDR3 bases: TGTGCCAGCGCAGCCAGACCAGGGGGCACAGATACGCAGTATTTT.

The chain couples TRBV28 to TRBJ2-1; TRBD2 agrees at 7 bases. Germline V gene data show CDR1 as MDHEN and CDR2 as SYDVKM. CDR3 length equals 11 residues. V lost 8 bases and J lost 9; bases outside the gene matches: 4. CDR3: CASVWGGEQFF. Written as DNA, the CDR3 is TGTGCCAGCGTTTGGGGGGGTGAGCAGTTCTTC.

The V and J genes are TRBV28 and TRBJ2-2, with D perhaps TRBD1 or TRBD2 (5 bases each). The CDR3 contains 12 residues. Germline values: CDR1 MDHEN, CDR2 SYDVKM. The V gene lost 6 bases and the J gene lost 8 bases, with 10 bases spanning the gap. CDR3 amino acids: CASSRGRGELFF. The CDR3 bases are TGTGCCAGCAGCCGGGGACGAGGGGAGCTGTTTTTT.

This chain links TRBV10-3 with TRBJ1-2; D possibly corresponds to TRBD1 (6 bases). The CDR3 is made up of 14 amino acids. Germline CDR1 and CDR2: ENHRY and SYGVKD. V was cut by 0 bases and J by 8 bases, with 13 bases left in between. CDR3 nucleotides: TGTGCCATCAGTGAGTCTTCGACAGGCTGGGGCTACACCTTC. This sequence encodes CAISESSTGWGYTF.

Here the CDR3 reads CASSTGAATNEKLFF. The CDR3 nucleotides read TGTGCCAGCAGCACCGGGGCTGCAACTAATGAAAAACTGTTTTTT. The rearrangement links TRBV6-1 to TRBJ1-4, with D perhaps matching TRBD1 (5 bases). The CDR3 contains 15 residues. Germline loops: CDR1 MNHNS, CDR2 SASEGT. V shed 6 bases and J shed 0 bases, with 11 bases lying between them.

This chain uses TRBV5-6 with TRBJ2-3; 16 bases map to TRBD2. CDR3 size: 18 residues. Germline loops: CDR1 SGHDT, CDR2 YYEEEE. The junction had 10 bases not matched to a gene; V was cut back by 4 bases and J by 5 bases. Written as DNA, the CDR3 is TGTGCCAGCAGCCCAGGGACTAGCGGGAGGGCCGATAGAGATACGCAGTATTTT. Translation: CASSPGTSGRADRDTQYF.

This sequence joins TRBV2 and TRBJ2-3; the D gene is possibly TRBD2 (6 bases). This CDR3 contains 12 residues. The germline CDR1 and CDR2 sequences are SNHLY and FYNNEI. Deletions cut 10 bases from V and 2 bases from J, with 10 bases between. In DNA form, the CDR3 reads TGTGCCACCGGGGGTACCACAGATACGCAGTATTTT. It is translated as CATGGTTDTQYF.

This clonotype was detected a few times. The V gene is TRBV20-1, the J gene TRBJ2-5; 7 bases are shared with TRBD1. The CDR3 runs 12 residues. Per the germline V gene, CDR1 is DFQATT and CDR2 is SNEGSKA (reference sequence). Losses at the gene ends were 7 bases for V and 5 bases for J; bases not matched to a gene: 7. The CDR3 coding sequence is TGCAGTGTTCGGGACAGAGGGGAGACCCAGTACTTC. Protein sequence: CSVRDRGETQYF.

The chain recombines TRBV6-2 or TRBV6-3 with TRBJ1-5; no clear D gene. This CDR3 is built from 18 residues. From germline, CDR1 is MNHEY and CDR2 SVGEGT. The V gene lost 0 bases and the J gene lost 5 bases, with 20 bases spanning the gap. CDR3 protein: CASSYSPTRKSLHQPQHF. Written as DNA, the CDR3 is TGTGCCAGCAGTTACTCGCCGACGAGGAAAAGTCTCCATCAGCCCCAGCATTTT.

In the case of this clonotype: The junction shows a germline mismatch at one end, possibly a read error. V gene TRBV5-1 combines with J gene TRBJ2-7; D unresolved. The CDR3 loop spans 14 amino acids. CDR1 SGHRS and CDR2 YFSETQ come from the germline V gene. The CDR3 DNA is TGCGCCAACAGCTTGCGTGGGGAACCCTACGAGCAGTACTTC. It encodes CANSLRGEPYEQYF.

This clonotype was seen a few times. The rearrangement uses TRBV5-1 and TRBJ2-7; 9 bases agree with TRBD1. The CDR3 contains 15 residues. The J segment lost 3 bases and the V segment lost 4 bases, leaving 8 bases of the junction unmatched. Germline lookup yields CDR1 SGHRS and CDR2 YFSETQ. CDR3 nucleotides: TGCGCCAGCAGCGCGTACACAGGGGGCGGCTACGAGCAGTACTTC. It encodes CASSAYTGGGYEQYF.

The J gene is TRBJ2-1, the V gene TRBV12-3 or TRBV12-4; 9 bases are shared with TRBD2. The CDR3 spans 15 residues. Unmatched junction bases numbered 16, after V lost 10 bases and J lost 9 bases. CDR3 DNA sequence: TGTGCCACCCAACCTGGGGGTAGCGGGGGTGGTGAGCAGTTCTTC. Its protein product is CATQPGGSGGGEQFF.